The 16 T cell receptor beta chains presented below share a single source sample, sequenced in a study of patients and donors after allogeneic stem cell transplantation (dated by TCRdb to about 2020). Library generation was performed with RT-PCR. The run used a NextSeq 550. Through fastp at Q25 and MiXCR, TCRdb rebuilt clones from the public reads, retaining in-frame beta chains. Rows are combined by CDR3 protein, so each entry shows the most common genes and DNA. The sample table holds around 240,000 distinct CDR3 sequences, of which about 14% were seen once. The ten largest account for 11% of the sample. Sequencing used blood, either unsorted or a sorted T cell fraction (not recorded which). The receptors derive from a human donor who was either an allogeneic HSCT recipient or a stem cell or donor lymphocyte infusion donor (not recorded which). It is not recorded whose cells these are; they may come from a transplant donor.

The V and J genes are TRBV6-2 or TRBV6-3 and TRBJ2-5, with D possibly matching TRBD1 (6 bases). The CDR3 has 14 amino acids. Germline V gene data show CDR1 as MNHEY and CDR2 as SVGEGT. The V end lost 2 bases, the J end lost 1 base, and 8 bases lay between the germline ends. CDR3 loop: CASSYPDSQETQYF. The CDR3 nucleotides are TGTGCCAGCAGTTACCCGGACAGCCAAGAGACCCAGTACTTC.

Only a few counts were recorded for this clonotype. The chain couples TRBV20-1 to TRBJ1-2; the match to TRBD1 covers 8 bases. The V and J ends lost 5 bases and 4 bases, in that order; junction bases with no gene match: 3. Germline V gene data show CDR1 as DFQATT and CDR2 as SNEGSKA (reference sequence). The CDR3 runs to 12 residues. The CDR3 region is CSASGGGYGYTF. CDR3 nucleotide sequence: TGCAGTGCTTCAGGGGGCGGCTATGGCTACACCTTC.

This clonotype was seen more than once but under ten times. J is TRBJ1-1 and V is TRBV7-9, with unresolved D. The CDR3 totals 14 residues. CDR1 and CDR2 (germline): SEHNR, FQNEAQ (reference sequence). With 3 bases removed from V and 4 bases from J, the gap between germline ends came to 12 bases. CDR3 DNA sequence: TGTGCCAGCAGCTTTCGTGGTGCCAGCACTGAAGCTTTCTTT. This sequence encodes CASSFRGASTEAFF.

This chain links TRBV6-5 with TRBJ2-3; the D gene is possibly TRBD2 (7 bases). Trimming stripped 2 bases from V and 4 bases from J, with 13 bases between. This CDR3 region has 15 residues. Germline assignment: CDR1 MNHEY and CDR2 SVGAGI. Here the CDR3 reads CASSYGGGGADTQYF. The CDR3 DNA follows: TGTGCCAGCAGTTACGGGGGAGGGGGGGCAGATACGCAGTATTTT.

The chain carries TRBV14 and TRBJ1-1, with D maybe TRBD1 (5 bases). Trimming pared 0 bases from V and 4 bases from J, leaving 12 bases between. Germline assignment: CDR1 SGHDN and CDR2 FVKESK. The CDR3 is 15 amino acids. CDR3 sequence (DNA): TGTGCCAGCAGCCAAGAGTCGCGGGGGGGCACTGAAGCTTTCTTT. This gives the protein CASSQESRGGTEAFF.

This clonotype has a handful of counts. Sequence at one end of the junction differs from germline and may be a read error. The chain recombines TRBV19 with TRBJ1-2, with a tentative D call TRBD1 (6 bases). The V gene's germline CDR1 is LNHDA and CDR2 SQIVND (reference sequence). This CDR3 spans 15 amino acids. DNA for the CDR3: TGTGCCAGTACCTCTTACCCAGGGGCCAACTATGGCTACACCTTT. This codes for CASTSYPGANYGYTF.

The CDR3 loop is CASSPYRGLTEAFF. The CDR3 DNA sequence: TGTGCCAGCAGCCCATACAGGGGGCTTACTGAAGCTTTCTTT. The V and J genes are TRBV7-2 and TRBJ1-1; 9 bases map to TRBD1. J gave up 5 bases and V 5 bases, and 6 bases lay outside the gene matches. CDR3 size: 14 residues. Germline lookup yields CDR1 SGHTA and CDR2 FQGNSA. The whole variable domain, filled in from reference TRBV7-2 and TRBJ1-1, reads GAGVSQSPSNKVTEKGKDVELRCDPISGHTALYWYRQSLGQGLEFLIYFQGNSAPDKSGLPSDRFSAERTGGSVSTLTIQRTQQEDSAVYLCASSPYRGLTEAFFGQGTRLTVV.

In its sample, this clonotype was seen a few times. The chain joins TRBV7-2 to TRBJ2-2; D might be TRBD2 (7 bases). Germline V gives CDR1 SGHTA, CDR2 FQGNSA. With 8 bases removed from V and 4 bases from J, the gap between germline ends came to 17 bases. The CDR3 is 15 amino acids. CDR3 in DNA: TGTGCCAGCTCCCCGGGGGGCGCGACCACCGGGGAGCTGTTTTTT. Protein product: CASSPGGATTGELFF. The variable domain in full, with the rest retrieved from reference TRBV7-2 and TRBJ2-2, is GAGVSQSPSNKVTEKGKDVELRCDPISGHTALYWYRQSLGQGLEFLIYFQGNSAPDKSGLPSDRFSAERTGGSVSTLTIQRTQQEDSAVYLCASSPGGATTGELFFGEGSRLTVL.

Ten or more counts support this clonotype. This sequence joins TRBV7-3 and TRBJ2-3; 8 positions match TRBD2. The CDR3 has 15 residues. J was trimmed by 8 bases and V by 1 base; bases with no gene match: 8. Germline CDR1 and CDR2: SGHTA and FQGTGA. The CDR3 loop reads CASSLNGGALGTQYF. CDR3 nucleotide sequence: TGTGCCAGCAGCTTAAACGGGGGGGCCCTCGGTACGCAGTATTTT.

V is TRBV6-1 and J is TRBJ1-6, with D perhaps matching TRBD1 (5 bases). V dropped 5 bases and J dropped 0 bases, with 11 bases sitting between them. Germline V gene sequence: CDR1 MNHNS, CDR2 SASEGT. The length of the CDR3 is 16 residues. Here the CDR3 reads CASSPDISSYNSPLHF. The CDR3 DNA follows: TGTGCCAGCAGTCCGGACATTTCCTCCTATAATTCACCCCTCCACTTT.

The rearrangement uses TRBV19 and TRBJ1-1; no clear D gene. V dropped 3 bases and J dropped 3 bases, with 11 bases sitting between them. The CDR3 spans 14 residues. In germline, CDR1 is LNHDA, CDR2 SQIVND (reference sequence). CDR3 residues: CASSMEPRDTEAFF. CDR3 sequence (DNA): TGTGCCAGTAGTATGGAACCGCGGGACACTGAAGCTTTCTTT.

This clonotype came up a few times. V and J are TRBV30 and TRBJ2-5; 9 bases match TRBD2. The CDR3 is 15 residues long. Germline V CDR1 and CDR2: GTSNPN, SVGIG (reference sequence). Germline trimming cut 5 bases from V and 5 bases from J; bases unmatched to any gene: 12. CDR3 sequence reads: CAWAERGAFRETQYF. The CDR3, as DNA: TGTGCCTGGGCCGAGCGGGGGGCATTCCGGGAGACCCAGTACTTC.

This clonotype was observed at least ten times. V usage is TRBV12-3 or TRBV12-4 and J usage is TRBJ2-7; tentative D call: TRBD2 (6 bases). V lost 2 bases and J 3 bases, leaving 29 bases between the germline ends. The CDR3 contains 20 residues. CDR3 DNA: TGTGCCAGCAGTTTATTCGGAGGGGTCCAGCGCCGAAATCCTTTCTACGAGCAGTACTTC. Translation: CASSLFGGVQRRNPFYEQYF.

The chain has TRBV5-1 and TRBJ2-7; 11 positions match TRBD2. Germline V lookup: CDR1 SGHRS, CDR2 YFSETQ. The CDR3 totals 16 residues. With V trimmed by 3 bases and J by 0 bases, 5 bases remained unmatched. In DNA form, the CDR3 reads TGCGCCAGCAGCTCCGGACTAGCGGGCAGCTCCTACGAGCAGTACTTC. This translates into CASSSGLAGSSYEQYF.

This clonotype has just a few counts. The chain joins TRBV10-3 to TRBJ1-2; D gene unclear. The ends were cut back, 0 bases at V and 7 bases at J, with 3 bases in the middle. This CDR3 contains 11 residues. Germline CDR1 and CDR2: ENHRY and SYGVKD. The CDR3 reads CAISESVGYTF. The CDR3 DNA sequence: TGTGCCATCAGTGAGTCGGTTGGCTACACCTTC.

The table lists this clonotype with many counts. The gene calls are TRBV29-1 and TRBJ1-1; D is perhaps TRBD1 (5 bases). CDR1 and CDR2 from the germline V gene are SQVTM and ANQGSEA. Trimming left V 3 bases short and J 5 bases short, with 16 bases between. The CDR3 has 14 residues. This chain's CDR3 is CSVDFSGQGTEAFF. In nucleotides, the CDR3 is TGCAGCGTTGATTTCTCGGGGCAGGGAACTGAAGCTTTCTTT.